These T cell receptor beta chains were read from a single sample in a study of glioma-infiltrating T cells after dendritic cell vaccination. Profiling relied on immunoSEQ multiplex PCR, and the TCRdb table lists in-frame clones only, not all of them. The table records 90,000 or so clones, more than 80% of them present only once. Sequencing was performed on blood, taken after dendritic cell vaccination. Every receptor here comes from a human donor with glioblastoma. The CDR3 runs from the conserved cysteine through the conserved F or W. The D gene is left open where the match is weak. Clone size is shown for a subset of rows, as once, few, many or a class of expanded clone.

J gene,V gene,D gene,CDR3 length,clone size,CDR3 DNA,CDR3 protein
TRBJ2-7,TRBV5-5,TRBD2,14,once,TGTGCCAGCAGCCTACTTCGCGGGGGCTACGAGCAGTACTTC,CASSLLRGGYEQYF
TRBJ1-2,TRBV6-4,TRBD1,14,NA,TGTGCCAGCAGTGAGTCGACAGGGTATGGAGGCTACACCTTC,CASSESTGYGGYTF
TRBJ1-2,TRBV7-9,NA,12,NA,TGTGCCAGCAGCCCCTCAGGGGATGGCTACACCTTC,CASSPSGDGYTF
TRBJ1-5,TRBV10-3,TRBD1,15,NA,TGTGCCATCAGTGAAACTACAGGGGGCCCTCAGCCCCAGCATTTT,CAISETTGGPQPQHF
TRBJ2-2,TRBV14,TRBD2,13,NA,TGTGCCAGCAGCGACCAGCGGGACGGGGAGCTGTTTTTT,CASSDQRDGELFF
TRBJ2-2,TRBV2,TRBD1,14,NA,TGTGCCAGCAGTGGACAGGGGAACACCGGGGAGCTGTTTTTT,CASSGQGNTGELFF
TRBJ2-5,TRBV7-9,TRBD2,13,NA,TGTGCCAGCAGTTCTAGCGGGAGGGAGACCCAGTACTTC,CASSSSGRETQYF
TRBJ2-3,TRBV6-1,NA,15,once,TGTGCCAGCAGTGATTGGGGGCCGGGAACAGATACGCAGTATTTT,CASSDWGPGTDTQYF
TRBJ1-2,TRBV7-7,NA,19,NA,TGTGCCAGCACCTTCACAGGGCTTTATGGTCTCCAACTGAACTATGGCTACACCTTC,CASTFTGLYGLQLNYGYTF
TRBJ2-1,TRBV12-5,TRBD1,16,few,TGTGCTAGTGGTTTGGACCGGGACAGGGACTACAATGAGCAGTTCTTC,CASGLDRDRDYNEQFF
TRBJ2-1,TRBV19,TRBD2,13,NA,TGTGCCAGTAGGTTAGCGGGATACAATGAGCAGTTCTTC,CASRLAGYNEQFF
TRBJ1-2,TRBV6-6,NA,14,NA,TGTGCCAGCAGTTACTCGCACACCGACTATGGCTACACCTTC,CASSYSHTDYGYTF
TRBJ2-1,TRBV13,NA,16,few,TGTGCCAGCAGCTCCCCAAGCTTGATCCGCGACAATGAGCAGTTCTTC,CASSSPSLIRDNEQFF
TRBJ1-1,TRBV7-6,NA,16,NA,TGTGCCAGCAGCTTAGTGGCCCCGACAGGGAACACTGAAGCTTTCTTT,CASSLVAPTGNTEAFF
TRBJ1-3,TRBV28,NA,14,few,TGTGCCAGCCTCCACAGGGATTCTGGAAACACCATATATTTT,CASLHRDSGNTIYF
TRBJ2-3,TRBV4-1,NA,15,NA,TGCGCCAGCAGCCAAAGGGGGCGGGACACAGATACGCAGTATTTT,CASSQRGRDTDTQYF
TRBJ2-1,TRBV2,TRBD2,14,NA,TGTGCCAGCCTGAATAGCGGGGGGTACAATGAGCAGTTCTTC,CASLNSGGYNEQFF
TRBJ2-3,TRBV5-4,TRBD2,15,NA,TGTGCCAGCAGCCCGGGACTAGCGGGAGCAGATACGCAGTATTTT,CASSPGLAGADTQYF
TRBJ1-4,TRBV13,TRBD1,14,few,TGTGCCAGCAGCTTCGGACAGGGTGGCGAAAAACTGTTTTTT,CASSFGQGGEKLFF
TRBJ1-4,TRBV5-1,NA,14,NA,TGCGCCAGCAGCCCGACAACAACTAATGAAAAACTGTTTTTT,CASSPTTTNEKLFF
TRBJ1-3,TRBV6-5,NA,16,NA,TGTGCCAGCAGTTACTCCCGGGGGAGCGTTGGAAACACCATATATTTT,CASSYSRGSVGNTIYF
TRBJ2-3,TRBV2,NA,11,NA,TGTGCCAGCAGTGAATCGTATACGCAGTATTTT,CASSESYTQYF
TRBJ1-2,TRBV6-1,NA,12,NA,TGTGCCACAGACATAGCTAACTATGGCTACACCTTC,CATDIANYGYTF
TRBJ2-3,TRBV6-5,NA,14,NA,TGTGCCAGCAGTTACTCGTATCTCGCAGATACGCAGTATTTT,CASSYSYLADTQYF
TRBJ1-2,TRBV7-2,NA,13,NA,TGTGCCAGCAGCTTACACACAGACTATGGCTACACCTTC,CASSLHTDYGYTF
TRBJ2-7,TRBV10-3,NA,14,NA,TGTGCCATCAGGGGGGCAGGGAGCTCCTACGAGCAGTACTTC,CAIRGAGSSYEQYF
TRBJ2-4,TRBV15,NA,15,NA,TGTGCCACCGGGATCATGGGGGCGCCGACAAACATTCAGTACTTC,CATGIMGAPTNIQYF
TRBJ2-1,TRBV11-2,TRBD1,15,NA,TGTGCCAGCAGCGACTCTCGACAGGGGAACAATGAGCAGTTCTTC,CASSDSRQGNNEQFF
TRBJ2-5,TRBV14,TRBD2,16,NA,TGTGCCAGCAGCCATGACGGACTAGCGGGGGGAGAGACCCAGTACTTC,CASSHDGLAGGETQYF
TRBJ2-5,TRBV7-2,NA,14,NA,TGTGCCAGCAGCTTAAATGGGGGGAGGGAGACCCAGTACTTC,CASSLNGGRETQYF
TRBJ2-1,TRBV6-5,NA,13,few,TGTGCCAGCAGTTCAACAGGAGGGAATGAGCAGTTCTTC,CASSSTGGNEQFF
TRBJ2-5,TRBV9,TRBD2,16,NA,TGTGCCAGCAGCGTAGCGGGGCGCGGGGGACAAGAGACCCAGTACTTC,CASSVAGRGGQETQYF
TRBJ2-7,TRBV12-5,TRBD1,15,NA,TGTGCTAGTGGTTGGACCACCGGGACAGGCTACGAGCAGTACTTC,CASGWTTGTGYEQYF
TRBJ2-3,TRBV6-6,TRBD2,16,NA,TGTGCCAGCAGTTCGCGACTAGCGGGAGCGACAGATACGCAGTATTTT,CASSSRLAGATDTQYF
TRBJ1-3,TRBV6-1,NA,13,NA,TGTGCCAGCGGAGCCCCAGGGGGAAACACCATATATTTT,CASGAPGGNTIYF
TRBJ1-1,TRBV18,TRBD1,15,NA,TGTGCCAGCTCACCAATGGGCAGGGGGCAGGGTGAAGCTTTCTTT,CASSPMGRGQGEAFF
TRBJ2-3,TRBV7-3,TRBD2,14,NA,TGTGCCAGCAGCTTAGGAGCGGGAGCAGATACGCAGTATTTT,CASSLGAGADTQYF
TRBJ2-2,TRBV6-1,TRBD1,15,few,TGTGCCAGCAGTGAATCTTTTGGGACAGTGAGGGAGCTGTTTTTT,CASSESFGTVRELFF
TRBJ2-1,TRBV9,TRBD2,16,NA,TGTGCCAGCAGCGCCCTTTCTAGCGGGGAGGGGCATGAGCAGTTCTTC,CASSALSSGEGHEQFF
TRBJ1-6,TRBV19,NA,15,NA,TGTGCCAGTAGTATCGGCCGGACTCGTAATTCACCCCTCCACTTT,CASSIGRTRNSPLHF
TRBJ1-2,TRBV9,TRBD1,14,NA,TGTGCCAGCAGCGTAGCAAGGACAGGGGGCGGCTACACCTTC,CASSVARTGGGYTF
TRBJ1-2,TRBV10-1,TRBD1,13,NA,TGCGCCAGCAGTGAAGGGACAGGGAACGGCTACACCTTC,CASSEGTGNGYTF